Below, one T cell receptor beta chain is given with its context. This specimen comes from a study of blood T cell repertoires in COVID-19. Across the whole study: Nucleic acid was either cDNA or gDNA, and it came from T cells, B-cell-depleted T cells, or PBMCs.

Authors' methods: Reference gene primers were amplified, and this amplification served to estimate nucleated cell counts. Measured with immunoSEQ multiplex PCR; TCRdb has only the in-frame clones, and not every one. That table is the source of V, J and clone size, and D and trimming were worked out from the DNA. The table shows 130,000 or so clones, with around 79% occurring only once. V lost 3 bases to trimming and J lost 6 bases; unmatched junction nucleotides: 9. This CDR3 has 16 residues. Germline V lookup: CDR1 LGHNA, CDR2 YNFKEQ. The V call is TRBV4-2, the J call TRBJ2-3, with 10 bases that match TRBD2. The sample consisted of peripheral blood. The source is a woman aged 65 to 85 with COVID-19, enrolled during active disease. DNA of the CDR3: TGTGCCAGCAGCCATGGTAGCGGGGGGTCTGGGGATACGCAGTATTTT. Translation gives CASSHGSGGSGDTQYF.